This TCR beta chain derives from a study of molecular identifiers for immune sequencing clone quantification. Study-level information: RNA from approximately 20,000 or 98,000 naive CD8 cells was split five ways in replicates, with four sequenced.

This clonotype was seen ten or more times. The antigen remains unidentified. The CD8+CD4-CCR7+CD45RA+ phenotype defined the sorted naive CD8 T cells. Germline assignment: CDR1 SGDLS and CDR2 YYNGEE. Trimming removed 3 bases from V and 6 bases from J, with 6 bases in between. The CDR3 has 12 amino acids. TCRdb fed the PCR reads into MiXCR, producing one record per CDR3 protein. The data hold 300,000 to 350,000 distinct CDR3 sequences, with about a fifth observed a single time. General study results and limits: Jurkat TCR RNA spiked in from one cell (amid about 1 million naive cells) was reportedly detectable. Effector cells had over 98% of their molecules in clones above 20 RNA copies, while naive cells had under 1%.

V gene TRBV9 combines with J gene TRBJ2-2; D gene ambiguous. This sequence was found in a human donor in good health. Some libraries in this study had Jurkat cell RNA spiked in. What was sequenced was naive CD8+ T cells from blood, with Jurkat cell RNA spiked in. Subset indicated: FACS-sorted CD8+CD4-CCR7+CD45RA+ naive T cells. The CDR3 DNA is TGTGCCAGCAGCGCCACTGCCGGGGAGCTGTTTTTT. Its protein is CASSATAGELFF. Together with reference TRBV9 and TRBJ2-2, the CDR3 gives the full variable domain: DSGVTQTPKHLITATGQRVTLRCSPRSGDLSVYWYQQSLDQGLQFLIQYYNGEERAKGNILERFSAQQFPDLHSELNLSSLELGDSALYFCASSATAGELFFGEGSRLTVL.